This T cell receptor (beta chain) was recorded in a study of cytomegalovirus exposure and HLA in healthy donors. Study as a whole: Of the donors genotyped, 300 to 500 in all, around 76% fell in the Caucasian-associated ancestry cluster. Regarding the study as a whole: Later analysis showed TCR association rates varying by HLA locus, highest for DRB1 and lowest for HLA-C. A missense variant in DCLRE1C was later tied to TCR beta V- and J-gene trimming.

In the PCR, 60 Vbeta and 13 Jbeta primers were used. Clones were read by immunoSEQ multiplex PCR, and TCRdb kept only the in-frame ones, dropping some. The data hold tens of thousands of clones, with roughly four fifths observed a single time. About this clone: Its cognate antigen is unknown.

CDR3 length: 15 residues. CDR1 is SGHNT and CDR2 is YYREEE in the germline V gene (reference sequence). The ends were cut back, 0 bases at V and 0 bases at J, with 7 bases in the middle. Healthy bone marrow donors made up the donors. The V and J genes are TRBV5-4 and TRBJ2-1; D may be TRBD2 (6 bases). The origin of this receptor is a human donor in good health. Specimen: PBMCs. CDR3 in amino acids: CASSLGLDSYNEQFF. The CDR3 bases are TGTGCCAGCAGCTTGGGACTAGACTCCTACAATGAGCAGTTCTTC. The whole variable domain, filled in from reference TRBV5-4 and TRBJ2-1, reads ETGVTQSPTHLIKTRGQQVTLRCSSQSGHNTVSWYQQALGQGPQFIFQYYREEENGRGNFPPRFSGLQFPNYSSELNVNALELDDSALYLCASSLGLDSYNEQFFGPGTRLTVL.